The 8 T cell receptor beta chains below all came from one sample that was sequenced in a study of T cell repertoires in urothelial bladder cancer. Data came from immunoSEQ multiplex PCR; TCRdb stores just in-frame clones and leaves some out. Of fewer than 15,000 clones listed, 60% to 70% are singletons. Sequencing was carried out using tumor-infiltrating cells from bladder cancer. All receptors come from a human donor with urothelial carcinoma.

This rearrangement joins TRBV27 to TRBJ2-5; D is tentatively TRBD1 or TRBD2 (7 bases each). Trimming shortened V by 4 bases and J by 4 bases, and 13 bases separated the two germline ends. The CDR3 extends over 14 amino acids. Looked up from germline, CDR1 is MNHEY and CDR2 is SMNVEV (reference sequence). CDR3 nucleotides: TGTGCCAGCAGTTCGACAGGGAGGGGAGAGACCCAGTACTTC. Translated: CASSSTGRGETQYF.

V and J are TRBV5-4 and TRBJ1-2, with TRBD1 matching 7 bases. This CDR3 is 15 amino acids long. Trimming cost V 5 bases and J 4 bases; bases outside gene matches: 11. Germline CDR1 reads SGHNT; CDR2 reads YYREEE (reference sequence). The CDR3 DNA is TGTGCCAGCAGTCCCACCGGGACAGAGTCCTATGGCTACACCTTC. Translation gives CASSPTGTESYGYTF.

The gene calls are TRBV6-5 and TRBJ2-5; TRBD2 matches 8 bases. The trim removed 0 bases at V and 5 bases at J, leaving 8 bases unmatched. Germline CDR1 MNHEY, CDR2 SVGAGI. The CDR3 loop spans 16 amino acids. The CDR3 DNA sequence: TGTGCCAGCAGTTACTCGGCCCGGGGGGGCCTTGAGACCCAGTACTTC. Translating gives CASSYSARGGLETQYF.

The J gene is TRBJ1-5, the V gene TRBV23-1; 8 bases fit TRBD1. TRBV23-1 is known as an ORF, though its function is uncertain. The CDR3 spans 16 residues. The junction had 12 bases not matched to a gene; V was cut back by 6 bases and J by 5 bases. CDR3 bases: TGCGCCAGCAGGTCCGACAGGGGAGTAGACGATCAGCCCCAGCATTTT. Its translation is CASRSDRGVDDQPQHF.

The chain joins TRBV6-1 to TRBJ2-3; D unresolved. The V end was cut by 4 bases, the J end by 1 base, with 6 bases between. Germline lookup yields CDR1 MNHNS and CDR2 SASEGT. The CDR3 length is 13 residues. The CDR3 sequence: CASSVVGTDTQYF. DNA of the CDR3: TGTGCCAGCAGTGTAGTTGGCACAGATACGCAGTATTTT.

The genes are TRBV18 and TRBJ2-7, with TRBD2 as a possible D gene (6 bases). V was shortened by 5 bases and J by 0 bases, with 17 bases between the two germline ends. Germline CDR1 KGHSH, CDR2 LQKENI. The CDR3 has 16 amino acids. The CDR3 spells CASSSNWGGDSYEQYF. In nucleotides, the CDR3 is TGTGCCAGCTCATCGAATTGGGGCGGGGACTCCTACGAGCAGTACTTC.

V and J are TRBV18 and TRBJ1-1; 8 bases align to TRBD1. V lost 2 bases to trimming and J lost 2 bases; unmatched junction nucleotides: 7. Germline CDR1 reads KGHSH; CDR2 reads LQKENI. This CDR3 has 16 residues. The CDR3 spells CASSPVPGQANTEAFF. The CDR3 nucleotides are TGTGCCAGCTCACCAGTTCCGGGACAGGCTAACACTGAAGCTTTCTTT. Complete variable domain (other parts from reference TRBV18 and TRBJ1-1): NAGVMQNPRHLVRRRGQEARLRCSPMKGHSHVYWYRQLPEEGLKFMVYLQKENIIDESGMPKERFSAEFPKEGPSILRIQQVVRGDSAAYFCASSPVPGQANTEAFFGQGTRLTVV.

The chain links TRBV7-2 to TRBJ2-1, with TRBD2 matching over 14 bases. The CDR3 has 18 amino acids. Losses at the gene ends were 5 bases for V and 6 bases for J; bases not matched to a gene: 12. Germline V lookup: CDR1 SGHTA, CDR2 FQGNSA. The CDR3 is CASSPTGTSGGRGNEQFF. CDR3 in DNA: TGTGCCAGCAGCCCGACCGGGACTAGCGGGGGAAGAGGCAATGAGCAGTTCTTC.